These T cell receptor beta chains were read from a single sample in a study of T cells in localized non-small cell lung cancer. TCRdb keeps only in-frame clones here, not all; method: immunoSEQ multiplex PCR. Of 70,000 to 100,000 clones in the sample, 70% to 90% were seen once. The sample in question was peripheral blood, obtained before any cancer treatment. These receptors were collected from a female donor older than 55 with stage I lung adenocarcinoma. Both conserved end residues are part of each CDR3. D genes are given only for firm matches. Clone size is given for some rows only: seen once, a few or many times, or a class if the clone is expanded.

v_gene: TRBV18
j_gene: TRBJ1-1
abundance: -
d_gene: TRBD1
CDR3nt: TGTGCCAGCTCACCGGGACAGACCAACACTGAAGCTTTCTTT
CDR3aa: CASSPGQTNTEAFF

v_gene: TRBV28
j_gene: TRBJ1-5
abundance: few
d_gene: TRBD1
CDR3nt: TGTGCCAGCAGTTTAGGGGACAGGGCCCAACCCCAGCATTTT
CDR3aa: CASSLGDRAQPQHF

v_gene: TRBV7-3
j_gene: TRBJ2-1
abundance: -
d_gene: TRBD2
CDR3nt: TGTGCCAGCAGCTTCCTTCCGGGACTATCTAACAATGAGCAGTTCTTC
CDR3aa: CASSFLPGLSNNEQFF

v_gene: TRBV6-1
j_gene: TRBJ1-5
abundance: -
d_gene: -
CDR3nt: TGTGCCAGCAGTGAATCATGGGCAGGGATGGGTCAGCCCCAGCATTTT
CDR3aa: CASSESWAGMGQPQHF

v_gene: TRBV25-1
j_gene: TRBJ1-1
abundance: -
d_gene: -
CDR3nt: TGTGCCAGCAGTGAATTTGGGGGTTGGACTGAAGCTTTCTTT
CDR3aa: CASSEFGGWTEAFF

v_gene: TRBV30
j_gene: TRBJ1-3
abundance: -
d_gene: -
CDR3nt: TGTGCCTGGGCCCGGGCCGCGCAGAAGGGAAACACCATATATTTT
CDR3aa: CAWARAAQKGNTIYF

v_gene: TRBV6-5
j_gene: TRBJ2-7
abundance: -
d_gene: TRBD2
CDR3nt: TGTGCCAGCATGCGGGAGTTCCCCTACGAGCAGTACTTC
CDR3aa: CASMREFPYEQYF

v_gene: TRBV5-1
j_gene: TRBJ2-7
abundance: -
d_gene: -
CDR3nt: TGCGCCAGCAGCTTGGTAGCGAGGCCCGGGGGCGAGCAGTACTTC
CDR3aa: CASSLVARPGGEQYF

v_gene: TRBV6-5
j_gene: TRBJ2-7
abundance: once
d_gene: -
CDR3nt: TGTGCCAGTGTTAAGGACGGACTCTACGAGCAGTACTTC
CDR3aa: CASVKDGLYEQYF

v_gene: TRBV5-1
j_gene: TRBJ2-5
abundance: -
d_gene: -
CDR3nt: TGCGCCAGCAGCTTGGCCCCAGGCCCAAGGGAGACCCAGTACTTC
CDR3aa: CASSLAPGPRETQYF

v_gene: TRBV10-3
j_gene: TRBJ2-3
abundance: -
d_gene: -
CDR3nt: TGTGCCATCAGTGATCTAGCGTCTGGCACAGATACGCAGTATTTT
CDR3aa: CAISDLASGTDTQYF

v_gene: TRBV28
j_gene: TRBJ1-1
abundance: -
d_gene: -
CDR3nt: TGTGCCAGCAGTCTTGGGGGCGGGGCTTTCTTT
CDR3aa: CASSLGGGAFF

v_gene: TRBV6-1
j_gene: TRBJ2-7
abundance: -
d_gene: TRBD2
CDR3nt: TGTGCCAGCAGGGACCTCAGCGGGAGGGGCTACGAGCAGTACTTC
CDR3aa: CASRDLSGRGYEQYF

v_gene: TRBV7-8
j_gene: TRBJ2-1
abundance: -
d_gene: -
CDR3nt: TGTGCCAGCAGCTTAGAACAGGGCTCCTACAATGAGCAGTTCTTC
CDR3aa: CASSLEQGSYNEQFF

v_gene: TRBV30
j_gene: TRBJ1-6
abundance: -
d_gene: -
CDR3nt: TGTGCCTGGAGTGAGATATCCGGGATACTAAATTCACCCCTCCACTTT
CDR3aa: CAWSEISGILNSPLHF

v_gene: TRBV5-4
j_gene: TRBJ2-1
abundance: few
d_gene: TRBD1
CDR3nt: TGTGCCAGCAGCCTGGACAGGGCCACCTACAATGAGCAGTTCTTC
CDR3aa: CASSLDRATYNEQFF

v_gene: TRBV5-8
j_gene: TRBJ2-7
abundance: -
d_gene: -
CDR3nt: TGTGCCAGCAGCTCCCCGAGCACCAACGCCCCCTACGAGCAGTACTTC
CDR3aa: CASSSPSTNAPYEQYF

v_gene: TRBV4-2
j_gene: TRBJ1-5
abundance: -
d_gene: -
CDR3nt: TGTGCCAGCAGCCAAGTACAGTTCAATCAGCCCCAGCATTTT
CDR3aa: CASSQVQFNQPQHF

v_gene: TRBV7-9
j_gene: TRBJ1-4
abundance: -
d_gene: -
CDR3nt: TGTGCCAGCAGCATGAGACAGTTTGAAAAACTGTTTTTT
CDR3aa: CASSMRQFEKLFF

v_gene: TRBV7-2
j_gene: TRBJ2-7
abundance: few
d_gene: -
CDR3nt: TGTGCCAGCAGCTTACTTGGACAGTCCTACGAGCAGTACTTC
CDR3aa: CASSLLGQSYEQYF

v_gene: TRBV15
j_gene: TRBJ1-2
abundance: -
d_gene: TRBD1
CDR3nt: TGTGCCACCAGCGGCATTGGGACAGGGGGAAACTATGGCTACACCTTC
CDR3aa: CATSGIGTGGNYGYTF

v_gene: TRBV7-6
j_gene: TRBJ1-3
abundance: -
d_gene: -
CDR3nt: TGTGCCAGCAGTCTGTTCGGTGGAAACACCATATATTTT
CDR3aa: CASSLFGGNTIYF

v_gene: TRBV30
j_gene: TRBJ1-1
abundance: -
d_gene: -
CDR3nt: TGTGCCTGGAGTGTACCTTGGAGGGACACTGAAGCTTTCTTT
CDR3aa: CAWSVPWRDTEAFF

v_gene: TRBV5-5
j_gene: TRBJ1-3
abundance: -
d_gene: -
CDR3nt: TGTGCCAGCAGCACCCCTCAGGGAACTGGAAACACCATATATTTT
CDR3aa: CASSTPQGTGNTIYF

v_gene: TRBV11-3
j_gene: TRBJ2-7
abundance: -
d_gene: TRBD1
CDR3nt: TGTGCCAGCAGCTTGGGCAGGGGGACCTACGAGCAGTACTTC
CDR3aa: CASSLGRGTYEQYF

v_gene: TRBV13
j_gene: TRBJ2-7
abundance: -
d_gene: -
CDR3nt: TGTGCCAGCACCCTAGGGGGATCCCCCTACGAGCAGTACTTC
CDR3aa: CASTLGGSPYEQYF

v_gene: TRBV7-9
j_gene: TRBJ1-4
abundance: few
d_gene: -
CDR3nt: TGTGCCAGCAGCCCCATCACTCCGCAGACGATGAAACTGTTTTTT
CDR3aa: CASSPITPQTMKLFF

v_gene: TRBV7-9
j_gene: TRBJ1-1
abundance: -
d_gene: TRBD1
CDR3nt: TGTGCCAGCAGCTTAGCGGGACAGGGCGTAACTGAAGCTTTCTTT
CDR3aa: CASSLAGQGVTEAFF

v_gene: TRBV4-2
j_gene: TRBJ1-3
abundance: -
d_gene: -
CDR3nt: TGTGCCAGCAGCCAAGGGAGCCTATCTGGAAACACCATATATTTT
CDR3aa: CASSQGSLSGNTIYF

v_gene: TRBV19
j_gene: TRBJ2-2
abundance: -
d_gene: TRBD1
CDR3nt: TGTGCCAGTAGTATAGATACCCCGGGACAGTGGGCCGGGGAGCTGTTTTTT
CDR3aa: CASSIDTPGQWAGELFF

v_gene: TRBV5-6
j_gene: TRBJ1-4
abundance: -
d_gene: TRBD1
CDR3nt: TGTGCCAGCAGTCCCGGGACAGGGCAAACTAATGAAAAACTGTTTTTT
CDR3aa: CASSPGTGQTNEKLFF

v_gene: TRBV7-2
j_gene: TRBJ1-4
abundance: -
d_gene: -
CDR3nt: TGTGCCAGCAGCTTAGGATTCAGGGGTGGGGAAAAACTGTTTTTT
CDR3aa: CASSLGFRGGEKLFF

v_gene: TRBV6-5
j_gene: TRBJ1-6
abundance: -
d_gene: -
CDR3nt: TGTGCCAGCAGGAAGTGGGTAGGGGATTCACCCCTCCACTTT
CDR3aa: CASRKWVGDSPLHF

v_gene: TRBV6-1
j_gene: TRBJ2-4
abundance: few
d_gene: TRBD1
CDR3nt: TGTGCCAGCTCCTGGACAGGTTCCAAAAACATTCAGTACTTC
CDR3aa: CASSWTGSKNIQYF

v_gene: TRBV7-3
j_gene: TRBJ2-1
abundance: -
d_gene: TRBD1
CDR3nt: TGTGCCAGCAGCGCCGGACAGGGGGGCGATGAGCAGTTCTTC
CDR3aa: CASSAGQGGDEQFF

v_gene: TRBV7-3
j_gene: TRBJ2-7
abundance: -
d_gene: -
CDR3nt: TGTGCCAGCAGCCCCCCTAGCTCCTACGAGCAGTACTTC
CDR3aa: CASSPPSSYEQYF

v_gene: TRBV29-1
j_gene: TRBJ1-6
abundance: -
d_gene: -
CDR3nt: TGCAGCGTTCGAGGGAGTGGGCTTAATTCACCCCTCCACTTT
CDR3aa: CSVRGSGLNSPLHF

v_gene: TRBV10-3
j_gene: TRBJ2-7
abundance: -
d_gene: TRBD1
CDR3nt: TGTGCCATCAGGGGGACAGTGGGGCACTACGAGCAGTACTTC
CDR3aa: CAIRGTVGHYEQYF

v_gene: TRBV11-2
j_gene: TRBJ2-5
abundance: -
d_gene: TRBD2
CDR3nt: TGTGCCAGCAGCCGACTAGCGGGGGGCTCCCCCCAGTACTTC
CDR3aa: CASSRLAGGSPQYF

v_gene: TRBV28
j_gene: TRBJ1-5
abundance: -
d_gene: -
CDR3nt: TGTGCCAGCAGTAGAAAAACAGGGTGGAGCAATCAGCCCCAGCATTTT
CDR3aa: CASSRKTGWSNQPQHF

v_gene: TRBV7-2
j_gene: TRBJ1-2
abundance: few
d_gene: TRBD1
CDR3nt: TGTGCCAGCAGCTTAGGGGACAGGCCCTACACCTTC
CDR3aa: CASSLGDRPYTF

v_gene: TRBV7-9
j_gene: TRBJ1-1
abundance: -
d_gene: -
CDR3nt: TGTGCCAGCAGCGTCACTAGTAACACTGAAGCTTTCTTT
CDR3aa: CASSVTSNTEAFF

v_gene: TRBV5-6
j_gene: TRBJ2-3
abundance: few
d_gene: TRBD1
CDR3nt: TGTGCCAGCAACCCCAGGGGCAGGGGGTCGGTTGGCACAGATACGCAGTATTTT
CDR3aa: CASNPRGRGSVGTDTQYF

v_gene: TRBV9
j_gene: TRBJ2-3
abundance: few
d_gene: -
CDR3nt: TGTGCCAGCAGCGTAGCAGTGGGCGGGGGCAGCACAGATACGCAGTATTTT
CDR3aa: CASSVAVGGGSTDTQYF

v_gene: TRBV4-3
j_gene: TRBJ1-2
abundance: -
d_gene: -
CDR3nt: TGCGCCAGCAGCCAAGATTGGGTCGGACCCGGACTCATGGCCGGCTACACCTTC
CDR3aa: CASSQDWVGPGLMAGYTF

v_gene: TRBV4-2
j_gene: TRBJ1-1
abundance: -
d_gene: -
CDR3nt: TGTGCCAGCAGCCTGTCAGGTATGAACACTGAAGCTTTCTTT
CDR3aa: CASSLSGMNTEAFF

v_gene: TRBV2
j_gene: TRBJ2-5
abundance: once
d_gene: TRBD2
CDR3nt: TGTGCCAGCAGACCGAGGACTAGCGGCGGGGAGACCCAGTACTTC
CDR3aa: CASRPRTSGGETQYF

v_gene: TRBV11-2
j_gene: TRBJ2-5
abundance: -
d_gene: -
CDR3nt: TGTGCCAGCAGCTTAGGGCAGGGGACAGAGACCCAGTACTTC
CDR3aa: CASSLGQGTETQYF

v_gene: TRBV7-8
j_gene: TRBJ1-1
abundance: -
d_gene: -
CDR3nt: TGTGCCAGCAGCTTAGAGGTAAACACTGAAGCTTTCTTT
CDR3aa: CASSLEVNTEAFF

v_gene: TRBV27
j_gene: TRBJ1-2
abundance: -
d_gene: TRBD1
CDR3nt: TGTGCCAGCAGTCCTTTGAGGGGGACAGGGGGCATTGACTATGGCTACACCTTC
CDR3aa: CASSPLRGTGGIDYGYTF

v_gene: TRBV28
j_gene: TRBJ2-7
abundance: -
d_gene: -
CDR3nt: TGTGCCAGCAGTCTGCAGACAGGAGAGCAGTACTTC
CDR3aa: CASSLQTGEQYF

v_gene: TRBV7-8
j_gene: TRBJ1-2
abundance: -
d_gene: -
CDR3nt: TGTGCCAGCAGCCCGCTAGTGAGCGGAGACTATGGCTACACCTTC
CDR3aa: CASSPLVSGDYGYTF